This entry lists 13 T cell receptor beta chains sequenced from one sample in a study of neurological immune-mediated disorders. TCRdb re-called the 5' RACE reads with MiXCR, one entry per CDR3 protein. This table holds fewer than 60,000 distinct CDR3 sequences, around 4% found once. Sample: PBMCs. The source of these receptors is a man between 60 and 75 years old with multiple sclerosis.

This clonotype has only a few counts. The CDR3 carries no conserved terminal phenylalanine or tryptophan, so it likely arises from a read error. The chain employs TRBV10-3 and TRBJ1-2; 8 bases are a match to TRBD1. J was trimmed by 6 bases and V by 0 bases; bases with no gene match: 3. The CDR3 runs to 14 residues. From germline, CDR1 is ENHRY and CDR2 SYGVKD. This CDR3 reads CAISESDRANGYTN. DNA of the CDR3: TGTGCCATCAGTGAGTCGGACAGGGCCAATGGCTACACCAAC.

This clonotype was seen repeatedly, ten times or more. The chain recombines TRBV10-3 with TRBJ2-7; TRBD1 matches 8 bases. The germline CDR1 and CDR2 sequences are ENHRY and SYGVKD. The CDR3 is made up of 14 amino acids. V trimming: 10 bases; J trimming: 0 bases; junction bases outside the gene matches: 8. This chain's CDR3 is CATARQGTSYEQYF. Written as DNA, the CDR3 is TGTGCCACGGCGAGACAGGGGACCTCCTACGAGCAGTACTTC.

This clonotype showed up many times. The genes are TRBV20-1 and TRBJ2-7; no reliable D call. The CDR3 has 14 residues. Per germline, CDR1 DFQATT and CDR2 SNEGSKA (reference sequence). V was cut by 6 bases and J by 3 bases, with 18 bases left in between. The CDR3 bases are TGCAGTGCCCTTCACGTTAGTCCCGGCTACGAGCAGTACTTC. Encoded protein: CSALHVSPGYEQYF.

This clonotype has ten or more counts. This chain connects TRBV5-1 to TRBJ2-3, with D hard to call. This CDR3 is 15 amino acids long. Per germline, CDR1 SGHRS and CDR2 YFSETQ. The V end was cut by 0 bases, the J end by 2 bases, with 10 bases between. The CDR3 region is CASSLAPVSTDTQYF. The DNA of the CDR3 is TGCGCCAGCAGCTTGGCCCCGGTCTCCACAGATACGCAGTATTTT.

This clonotype was seen ten or more times. The chain couples TRBV20-1 to TRBJ2-1; 8 bases map to TRBD1. The CDR3 extends over 16 amino acids. Germline lookup yields CDR1 DFQATT and CDR2 SNEGSKA (reference sequence). V gave up 3 bases and J gave up 4 bases; unmatched junction bases: 11. The CDR3 DNA is TGCAGTGCTAGGGGGACAGGCCGAGGGGTTTACAATGAGCAGTTCTTC. Amino acid sequence: CSARGTGRGVYNEQFF.

This clonotype appeared many times. The chain links TRBV7-9 to TRBJ1-4, with D unclear. Deletions cut 4 bases from V and 11 bases from J, with 11 bases between. Germline CDR1 SEHNR, CDR2 FQNEAQ (reference sequence). CDR3 length equals 12 residues. The CDR3 DNA sequence: TGTGCCAGCAGCTCCCGTGTGGGGAAACTGTTTTTT. Its protein product is CASSSRVGKLFF.

This clonotype is deemed large. The V call is TRBV29-1, the J call TRBJ2-1; TRBD2 matches 10 bases. There are 17 residues in the CDR3. Germline CDR1 reads SQVTM; CDR2 reads ANQGSEA. V shed 7 bases and J 4 bases; nucleotides not matched to a gene: 16. DNA of the CDR3: TGCAGCGCCATCTTCCCAAGCGGGAGGGACCTATACAATGAGCAGTTCTTC. It specifies CSAIFPSGRDLYNEQFF.

As DNA, the CDR3 is TGCAGTGCGTTTCCGGGACAGGGTGCGGAGACCCAGTACTTC. Protein product: CSAFPGQGAETQYF. The chain has TRBV20-1 and TRBJ2-5, with 9 bases matching TRBD1. The CDR3 totals 14 residues. The V gene's germline CDR1 is DFQATT and CDR2 SNEGSKA (reference sequence). With 6 bases clipped from V and 5 bases from J, the junction kept 10 bases outside the gene matches.

This clonotype appeared many times. J is TRBJ1-1 and V is TRBV5-1; tentatively, D is TRBD1 (5 bases). V was clipped by 0 bases and J by 6 bases, with 9 bases between them. The CDR3 runs 13 residues. Looked up from germline, CDR1 is SGHRS and CDR2 is YFSETQ. The CDR3 DNA follows: TGCGCCAGCAGCTTGGGGGAAGGGGCTGAAGCTTTCTTT. As protein: CASSLGEGAEAFF.

In its sample, this clonotype was seen many times. The J gene is TRBJ1-1, the V gene TRBV5-1; 7 bases fit TRBD1. CDR3 length equals 16 residues. The germline V gene has CDR1 SGHRS and CDR2 YFSETQ. J gave up 5 bases and V 0 bases, and 10 bases lay outside the gene matches. CDR3 in amino acids: CASSLGGSGQRTEAFF. Here the CDR3 DNA reads TGCGCCAGCAGCTTGGGAGGATCGGGACAGCGAACTGAAGCTTTCTTT. The full variable domain, its missing parts supplied by reference TRBV5-1 and TRBJ1-1, is KAGVTQTPRYLIKTRGQQVTLSCSPISGHRSVSWYQQTPGQGLQFLFEYFSETQRNKGNFPGRFSGRQFSNSRSEMNVSTLELGDSALYLCASSLGGSGQRTEAFFGQGTRLTVV.

This clonotype was seen at least ten times. V usage is TRBV12-3 or TRBV12-4 and J usage is TRBJ2-2; perhaps TRBD2 as D (5 bases). This CDR3 region has 15 residues. V was shortened by 10 bases and J by 6 bases, with 21 bases between the two germline ends. CDR3 bases: TGTGCCATCCCGGCGGACGGAGGTTTTGCCGGGGAGCTGTTTTTT. It translates to CAIPADGGFAGELFF.

This clonotype was observed many times. J is TRBJ2-7 and V is TRBV19; no reliable D call. Between the trimmed V and J ends, which lost 5 bases and 3 bases, there was a span of 11 bases. Germline assignment: CDR1 LNHDA and CDR2 SQIVND (reference sequence). This CDR3 contains 13 residues. The CDR3 protein is CASSYSSFYEQYF. In nucleotides, the CDR3 is TGTGCCAGTAGTTATTCCAGTTTCTACGAGCAGTACTTC. Full variable domain (outside the CDR3, taken from reference TRBV19 and TRBJ2-7): DGGITQSPKYLFRKEGQNVTLSCEQNLNHDAMYWYRQDPGQGLRLIYYSQIVNDFQKGDIAEGYSVSREKKESFPLTVTSAQKNPTAFYLCASSYSSFYEQYFGPGTRLTVT.

This clonotype was recorded at least ten times. This chain links TRBV3-1 with TRBJ2-6; 9 positions agree with TRBD2. Germline V lookup: CDR1 LGHDT, CDR2 YNNKEL (reference sequence). CDR3 length equals 18 residues. Germline trimming cut 4 bases from V and 1 base from J; bases unmatched to any gene: 8. CDR3 coding DNA: TGTGCCAGCAGCCTGCTTAGCGGGGGAGGGTCTGGGGCCAACGTCCTGACTTTC. Its translation: CASSLLSGGGSGANVLTF.